This T cell receptor (beta chain) was identified in a study of graft-versus-host responses after intestinal transplantation. In the study overall: Tacrolimus and steroids were given for two to three years to all recipients after anti-thymocyte globulin induction. Study results and limitations: Elevated graft-versus-host to host-versus-graft clonal ratios in allografts were recorded for patients with graft-donor T cell macrochimerism. Recipient marrow showed GvH clones, some seen first in ileum or blood. Peak GvH clone levels in circulation were associated with early post-transplant HvG declines.

Trimming removed 9 bases from V and 4 bases from J; junction bases left unmatched: 16. Germline V gene sequence: CDR1 SNHLY, CDR2 FYNNEI. The CDR3 extends over 17 amino acids. Sequencing was performed with immunoSEQ multiplex PCR; in TCRdb, only in-frame clones are kept and a portion is missing. The sample lists about 9,600 clones, 70% to 90% seen once, with over 4% in the top ten. Tissue from the graft was processed to free its intraepithelial and lamina propria lymphocytes. As regards this clone: What it binds is unknown.

The sequence derives from a human patient who received an intestinal transplant, so some T cells may come from the graft donor. Sequencing was performed on ileum tissue, taken almost 750 days after intestinal transplantation. V gene TRBV2 combines with J gene TRBJ2-2; 8 bases line up with TRBD2. CDR3 loop: CASRGGSGMVGTGELFF. DNA for the CDR3: TGTGCCAGTCGAGGGGGTAGCGGGATGGTCGGCACCGGGGAGCTGTTTTTT.